What follows is one T cell receptor (beta chain) and its context. Its target is not known. The study ran its PCR with 60 Vbeta and 13 Jbeta primers. Assay used: immunoSEQ multiplex PCR; TCRdb lists only in-frame clones, some missing. The sample contains some 100,000 clones, 70% to 85% of which appear only once. This record comes from a study of cytomegalovirus exposure and HLA in healthy donors. General study results and limits: Sequencing artifact likely explains a cluster of highly shared sequence variants. Using the classifier, cytomegalovirus status was reportedly diagnosed with high specificity and sensitivity.

J lost 2 bases, V lost 1 base, and 0 bases had no gene match. This CDR3 region has 16 residues. Germline V gene sequence: CDR1 SEHNR, CDR2 FQNEAQ (reference sequence). This chain uses TRBV7-9 with TRBJ1-4; 11 bases are a match to TRBD1. The receptor was derived from a man aged 35 to 55 in good health and CMV-seropositive. Input material: PBMCs. The CDR3 loop reads CASSLGDRGTNEKLFF. As DNA, the CDR3 is TGTGCCAGCAGCTTAGGGGACAGGGGGACTAATGAAAAACTGTTTTTT. Full variable domain (missing parts from reference TRBV7-9 and TRBJ1-4): DTGVSQNPRHKITKRGQNVTFRCDPISEHNRLYWYRQTLGQGPEFLTYFQNEAQLEKSRLLSDRFSAERPKGSFSTLEIQRTEQGDSAMYLCASSLGDRGTNEKLFFGSGTQLSVL.